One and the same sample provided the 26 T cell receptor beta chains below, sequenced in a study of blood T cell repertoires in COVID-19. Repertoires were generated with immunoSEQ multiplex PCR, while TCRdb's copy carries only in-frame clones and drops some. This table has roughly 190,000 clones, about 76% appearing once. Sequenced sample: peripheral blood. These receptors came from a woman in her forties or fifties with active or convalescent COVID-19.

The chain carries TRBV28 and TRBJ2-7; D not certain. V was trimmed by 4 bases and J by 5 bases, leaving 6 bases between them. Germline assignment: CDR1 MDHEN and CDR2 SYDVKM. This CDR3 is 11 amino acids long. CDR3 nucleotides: TGTGCCAGCAGTTCTCGGGACGAGCAGTACTTC. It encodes CASSSRDEQYF.

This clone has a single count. CDR3 amino acids: CSVVVTGGLSGNTIYF. CDR3 nucleotide sequence: TGCAGCGTTGTAGTAACAGGGGGTCTCAGTGGAAACACCATATATTTT. J is TRBJ1-3 and V is TRBV29-1; 8 bases are a match to TRBD1. Trimming cost V 4 bases and J 3 bases; bases outside gene matches: 11. Germline V gene sequence: CDR1 SQVTM, CDR2 ANQGSEA. The CDR3 is 16 amino acids.

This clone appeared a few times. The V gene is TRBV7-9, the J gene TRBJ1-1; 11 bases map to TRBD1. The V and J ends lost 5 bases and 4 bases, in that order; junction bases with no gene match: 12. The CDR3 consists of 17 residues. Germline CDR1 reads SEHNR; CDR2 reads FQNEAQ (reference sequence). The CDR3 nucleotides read TGTGCCAGCAGCCTCCGGACAGGGGGCCCTGGGAGCACTGAAGCTTTCTTT. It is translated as CASSLRTGGPGSTEAFF. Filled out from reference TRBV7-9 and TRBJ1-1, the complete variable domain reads DTGVSQNPRHKITKRGQNVTFRCDPISEHNRLYWYRQTLGQGPEFLTYFQNEAQLEKSRLLSDRFSAERPKGSFSTLEIQRTEQGDSAMYLCASSLRTGGPGSTEAFFGQGTRLTVV.

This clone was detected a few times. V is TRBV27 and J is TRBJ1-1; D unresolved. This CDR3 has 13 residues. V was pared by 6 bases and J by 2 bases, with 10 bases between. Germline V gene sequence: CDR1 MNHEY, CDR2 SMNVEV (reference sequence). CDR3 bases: TGTGCCAGCAGCCAAACAGCCAACACTGAAGCTTTCTTT. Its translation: CASSQTANTEAFF.

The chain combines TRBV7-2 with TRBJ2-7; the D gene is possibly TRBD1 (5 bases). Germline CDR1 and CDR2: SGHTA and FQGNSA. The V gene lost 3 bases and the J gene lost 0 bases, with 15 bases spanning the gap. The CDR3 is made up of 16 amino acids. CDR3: CASSFTRGASSYEQYF. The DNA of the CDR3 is TGTGCCAGCAGCTTTACCCGTGGGGCGTCCTCCTACGAGCAGTACTTC.

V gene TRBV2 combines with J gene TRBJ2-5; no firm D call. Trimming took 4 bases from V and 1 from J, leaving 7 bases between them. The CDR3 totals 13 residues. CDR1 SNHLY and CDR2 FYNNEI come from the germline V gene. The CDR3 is CASSARLQETQYF. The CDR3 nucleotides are TGTGCCAGCAGTGCGAGGCTCCAAGAGACCCAGTACTTC.

In DNA, the CDR3 is TGCGCCAGCAGCTTGGACGGCGGGGGGGCGGCAGATACGCAGTATTTT. Encoded protein: CASSLDGGGAADTQYF. V and J are TRBV5-1 and TRBJ2-3; 9 positions agree with TRBD2. This CDR3 is built from 16 residues. Trimming at V came to 0 bases and at J to 4 bases, leaving 6 bases not matched to a gene. CDR1 and CDR2 from the germline V gene are SGHRS and YFSETQ.

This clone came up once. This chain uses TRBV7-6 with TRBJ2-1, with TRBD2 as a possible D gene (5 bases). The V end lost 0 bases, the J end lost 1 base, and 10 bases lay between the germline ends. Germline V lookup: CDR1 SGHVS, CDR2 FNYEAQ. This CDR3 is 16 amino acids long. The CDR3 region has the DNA TGTGCCAGCAGCTTAGCGCGGACTCCTTCCTACAATGAGCAGTTCTTC. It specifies CASSLARTPSYNEQFF. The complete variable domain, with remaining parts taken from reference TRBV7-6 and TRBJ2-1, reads GAGVSQSPRYKVTKRGQDVALRCDPISGHVSLYWYRQALGQGPEFLTYFNYEAQQDKSGLPNDRFSAERPEGSISTLTIQRTEQRDSAMYRCASSLARTPSYNEQFFGPGTRLTVL.

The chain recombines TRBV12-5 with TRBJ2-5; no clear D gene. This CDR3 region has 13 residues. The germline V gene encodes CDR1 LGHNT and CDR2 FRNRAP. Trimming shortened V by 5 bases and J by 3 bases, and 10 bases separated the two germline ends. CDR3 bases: TGTGCTAGTGGTCATACAGAGAAAGAGACCCAGTACTTC. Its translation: CASGHTEKETQYF.

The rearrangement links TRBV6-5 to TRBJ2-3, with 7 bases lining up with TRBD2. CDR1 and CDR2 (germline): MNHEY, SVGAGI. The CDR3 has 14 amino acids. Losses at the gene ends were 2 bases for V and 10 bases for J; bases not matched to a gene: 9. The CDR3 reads CASSYGSGLRAQYF. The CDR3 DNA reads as TGTGCCAGCAGTTACGGTTCGGGACTACGTGCGCAGTATTTT.

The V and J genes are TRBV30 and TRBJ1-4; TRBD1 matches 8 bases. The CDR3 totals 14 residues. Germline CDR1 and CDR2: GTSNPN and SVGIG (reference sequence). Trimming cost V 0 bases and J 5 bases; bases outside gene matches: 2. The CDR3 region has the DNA TGTGCCTGGAGTGTACAGGGGGTGAATGAAAAACTGTTTTTT. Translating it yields CAWSVQGVNEKLFF.

The CDR3 DNA is TGTGCCAGCACCAGGGCTAGCGGGAGCTACGAGCAGTACTTC. Encoded protein: CASTRASGSYEQYF. This sequence joins TRBV2 and TRBJ2-7; 10 positions agree with TRBD2. The CDR3 spans 14 residues. Looked up from germline, CDR1 is SNHLY and CDR2 is FYNNEI. The J segment lost 3 bases and the V segment lost 7 bases, leaving 6 bases of the junction unmatched.

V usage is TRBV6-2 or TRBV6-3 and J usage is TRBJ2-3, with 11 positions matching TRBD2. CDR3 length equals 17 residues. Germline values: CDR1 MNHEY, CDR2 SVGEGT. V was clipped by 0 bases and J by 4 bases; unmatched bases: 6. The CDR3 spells CASSYSPTSGTADTQYF. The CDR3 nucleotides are TGTGCCAGCAGTTACTCGCCGACTAGCGGGACGGCAGATACGCAGTATTTT.

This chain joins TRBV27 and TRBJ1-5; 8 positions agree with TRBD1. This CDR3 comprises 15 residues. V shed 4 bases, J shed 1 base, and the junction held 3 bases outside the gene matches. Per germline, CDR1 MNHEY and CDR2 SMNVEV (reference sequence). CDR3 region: CASSSGGGSNQPQHF. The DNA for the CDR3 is TGTGCCAGCAGTTCAGGGGGCGGAAGCAATCAGCCCCAGCATTTT.

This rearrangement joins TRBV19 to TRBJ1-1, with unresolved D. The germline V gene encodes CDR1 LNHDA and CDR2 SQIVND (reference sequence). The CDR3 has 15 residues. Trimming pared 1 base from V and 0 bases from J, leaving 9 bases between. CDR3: CASSIVRQVNTEAFF. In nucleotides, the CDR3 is TGTGCCAGTAGTATAGTTCGGCAGGTGAACACTGAAGCTTTCTTT.

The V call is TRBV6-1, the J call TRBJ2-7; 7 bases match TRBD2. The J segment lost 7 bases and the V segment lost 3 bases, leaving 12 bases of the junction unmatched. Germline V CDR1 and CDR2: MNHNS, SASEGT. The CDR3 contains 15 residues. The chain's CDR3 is CASSEGGSRLGEQYF. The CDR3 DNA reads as TGTGCCAGCAGTGAGGGGGGGAGCAGGCTGGGTGAGCAGTACTTC.

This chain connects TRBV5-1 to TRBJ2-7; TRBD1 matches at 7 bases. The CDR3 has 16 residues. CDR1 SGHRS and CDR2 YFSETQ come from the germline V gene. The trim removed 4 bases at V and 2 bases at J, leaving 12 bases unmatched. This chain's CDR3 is CASSVGSHRGTYEQYF. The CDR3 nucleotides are TGCGCCAGCAGCGTGGGGAGCCACAGGGGAACCTACGAGCAGTACTTC.

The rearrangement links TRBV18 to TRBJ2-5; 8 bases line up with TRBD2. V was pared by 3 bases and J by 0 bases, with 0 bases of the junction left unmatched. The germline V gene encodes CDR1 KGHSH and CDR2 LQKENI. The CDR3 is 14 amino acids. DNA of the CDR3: TGTGCCAGCTCACCGACTAGCGACCAAGAGACCCAGTACTTC. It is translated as CASSPTSDQETQYF.

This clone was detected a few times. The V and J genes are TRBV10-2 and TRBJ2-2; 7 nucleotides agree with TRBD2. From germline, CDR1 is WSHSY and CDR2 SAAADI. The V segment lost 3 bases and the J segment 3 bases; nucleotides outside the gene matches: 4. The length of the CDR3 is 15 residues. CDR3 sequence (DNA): TGCGCCAGCAGTGAACCGGGGGGATACACCGGGGAGCTGTTTTTT. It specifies CASSEPGGYTGELFF.

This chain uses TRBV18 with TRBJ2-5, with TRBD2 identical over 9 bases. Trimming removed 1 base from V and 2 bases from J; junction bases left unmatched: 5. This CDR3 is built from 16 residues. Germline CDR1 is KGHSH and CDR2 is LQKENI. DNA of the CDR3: TGTGCCAGCTCACCACGCCAGCGGGGGGTTCAAGAGACCCAGTACTTC. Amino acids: CASSPRQRGVQETQYF.

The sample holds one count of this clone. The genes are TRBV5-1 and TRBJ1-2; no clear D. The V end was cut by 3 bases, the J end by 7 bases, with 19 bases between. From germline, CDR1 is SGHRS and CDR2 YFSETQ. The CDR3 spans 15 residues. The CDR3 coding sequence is TGCGCCAGCAGCTCTACGGTCGTTAGTGGAGGTGGCTACACCTTC. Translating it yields CASSSTVVSGGGYTF.

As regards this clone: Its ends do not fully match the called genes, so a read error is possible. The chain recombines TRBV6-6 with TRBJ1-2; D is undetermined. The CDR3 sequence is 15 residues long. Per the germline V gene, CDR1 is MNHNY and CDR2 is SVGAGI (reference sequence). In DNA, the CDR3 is TGTGCCAGCAGTTACGTCGGAGGATCTGACTATGGCTATACCTTC. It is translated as CASSYVGGSDYGYTF.

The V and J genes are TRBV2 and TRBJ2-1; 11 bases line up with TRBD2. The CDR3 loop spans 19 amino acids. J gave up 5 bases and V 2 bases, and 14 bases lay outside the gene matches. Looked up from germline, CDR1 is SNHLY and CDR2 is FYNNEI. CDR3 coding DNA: TGTGCCAGCAGTGAAACCACTAGCGGGGGCTGGGCTGGTGACAATGAGCAGTTCTTC. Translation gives CASSETTSGGWAGDNEQFF.

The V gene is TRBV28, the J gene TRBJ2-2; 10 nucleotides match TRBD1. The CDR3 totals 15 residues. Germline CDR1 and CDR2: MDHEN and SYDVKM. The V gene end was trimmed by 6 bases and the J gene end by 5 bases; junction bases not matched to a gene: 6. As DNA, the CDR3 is TGTGCCAGCAGCCGCCGGACAGGGGGGACCGGGGAGCTGTTTTTT. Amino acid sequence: CASSRRTGGTGELFF.

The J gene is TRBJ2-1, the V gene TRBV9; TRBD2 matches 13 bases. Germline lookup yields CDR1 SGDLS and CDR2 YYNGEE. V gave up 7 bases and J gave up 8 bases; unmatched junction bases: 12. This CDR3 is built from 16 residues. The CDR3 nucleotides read TGTGCCAGCGGAAGAGGGGGACTAGCGGGACGGGATGAGCAGTTCTTC. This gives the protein CASGRGGLAGRDEQFF.

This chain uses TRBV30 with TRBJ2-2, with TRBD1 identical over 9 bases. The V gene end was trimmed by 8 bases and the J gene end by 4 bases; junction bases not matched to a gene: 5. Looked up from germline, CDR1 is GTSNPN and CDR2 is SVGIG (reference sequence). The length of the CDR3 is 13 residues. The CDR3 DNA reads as TGTGCCCTAGGGACAGGGACCACCGGGGAGCTGTTTTTT. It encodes CALGTGTTGELFF.